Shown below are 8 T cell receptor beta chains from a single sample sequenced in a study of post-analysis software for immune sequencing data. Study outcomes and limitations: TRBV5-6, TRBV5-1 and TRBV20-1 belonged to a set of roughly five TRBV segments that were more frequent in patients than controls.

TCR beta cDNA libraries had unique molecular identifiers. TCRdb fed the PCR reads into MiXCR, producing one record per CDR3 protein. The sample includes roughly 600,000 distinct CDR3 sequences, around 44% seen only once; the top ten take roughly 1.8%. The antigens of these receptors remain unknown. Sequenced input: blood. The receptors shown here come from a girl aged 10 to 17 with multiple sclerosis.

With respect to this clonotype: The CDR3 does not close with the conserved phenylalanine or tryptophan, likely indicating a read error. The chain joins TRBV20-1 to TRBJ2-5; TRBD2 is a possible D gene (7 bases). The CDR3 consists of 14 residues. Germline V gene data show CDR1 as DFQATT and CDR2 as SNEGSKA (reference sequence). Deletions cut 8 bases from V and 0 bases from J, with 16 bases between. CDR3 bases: TGCAGTACCAGAAAGGGGGGGAACCAAGAGACCCAGTACTAC. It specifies CSTRKGGNQETQYY.

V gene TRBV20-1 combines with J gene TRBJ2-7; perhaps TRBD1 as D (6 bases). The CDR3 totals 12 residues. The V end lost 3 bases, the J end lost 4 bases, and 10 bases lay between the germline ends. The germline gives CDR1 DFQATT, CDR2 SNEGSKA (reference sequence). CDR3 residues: CSASGRGYEQYF. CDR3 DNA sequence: TGCAGTGCTAGCGGCAGGGGATACGAGCAGTACTTC.

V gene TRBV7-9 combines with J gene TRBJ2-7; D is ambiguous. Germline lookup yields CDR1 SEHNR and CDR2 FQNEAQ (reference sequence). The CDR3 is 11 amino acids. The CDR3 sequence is CASSLSHLRDV. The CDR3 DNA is TGTGCCAGCAGCTTATCACACCTTCGGGACGTC.

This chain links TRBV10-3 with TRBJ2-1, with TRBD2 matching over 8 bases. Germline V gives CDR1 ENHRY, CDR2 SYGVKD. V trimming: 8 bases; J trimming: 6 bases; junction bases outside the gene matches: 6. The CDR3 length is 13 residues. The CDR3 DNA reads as TGTGCCATCTCTACTAGCGGCCCCAATGAGCAGTTCTTC. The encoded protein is CAISTSGPNEQFF.

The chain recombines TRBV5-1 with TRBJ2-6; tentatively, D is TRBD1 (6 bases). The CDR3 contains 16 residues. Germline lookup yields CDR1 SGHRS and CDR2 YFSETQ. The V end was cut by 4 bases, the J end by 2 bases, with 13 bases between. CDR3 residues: CASSPSRGAGANVLTF. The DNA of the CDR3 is TGCGCCAGCAGCCCCAGCAGGGGCGCTGGGGCCAACGTCCTGACTTTC. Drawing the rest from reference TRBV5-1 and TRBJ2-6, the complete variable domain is KAGVTQTPRYLIKTRGQQVTLSCSPISGHRSVSWYQQTPGQGLQFLFEYFSETQRNKGNFPGRFSGRQFSNSRSEMNVSTLELGDSALYLCASSPSRGAGANVLTFGAGSRLTVL.

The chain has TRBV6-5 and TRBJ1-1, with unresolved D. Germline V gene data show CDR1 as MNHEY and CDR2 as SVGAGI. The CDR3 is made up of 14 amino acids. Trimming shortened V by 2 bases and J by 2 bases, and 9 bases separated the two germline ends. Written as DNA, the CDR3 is TGTGCCAGCAGTTACGGGTCTATTAACACTGAAGCTTTCTTT. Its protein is CASSYGSINTEAFF.

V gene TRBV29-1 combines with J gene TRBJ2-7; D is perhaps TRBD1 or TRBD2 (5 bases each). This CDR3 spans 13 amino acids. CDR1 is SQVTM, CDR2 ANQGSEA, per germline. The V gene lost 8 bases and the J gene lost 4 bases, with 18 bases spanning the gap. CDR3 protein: CSHPPGTVYEQYF. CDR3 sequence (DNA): TGCAGCCACCCTCCCGGGACGGTATACGAGCAGTACTTC.

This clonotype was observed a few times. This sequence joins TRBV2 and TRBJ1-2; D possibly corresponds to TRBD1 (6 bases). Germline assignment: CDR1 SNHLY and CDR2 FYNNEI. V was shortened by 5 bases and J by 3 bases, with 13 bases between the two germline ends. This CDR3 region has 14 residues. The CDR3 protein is CASSTTGLHYGYTF. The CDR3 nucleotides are TGTGCCAGCAGTACCACAGGGTTACACTATGGCTACACCTTC. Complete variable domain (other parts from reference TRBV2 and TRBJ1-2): EPEVTQTPSHQVTQMGQEVILRCVPISNHLYFYWYRQILGQKVEFLVSFYNNEISEKSEIFDDQFSVERPDGSNFTLKIRSTKLEDSAMYFCASSTTGLHYGYTFGSGTRLTVV.